What follows is one T cell receptor (beta chain) and its context. Its antigen specificity is not known. One base away there is no much larger clone; base qualities are not given. The immunoSEQ assay, a bias-controlled multiplex PCR using V- and J-specific primers, was used to amplify TCR beta CDR3 regions from genomic DNA. A proprietary barcode and Illumina adapter sequences were added to the CDR3 amplicons in a second PCR step. An Illumina MiSeq instrument was used to sequence the CDR3 libraries. Under the source paper's analysis protocol: Export and quality control were handled in immunoSEQ Analyzer 3.0, while downstream analyses relied on R Bioconductor and Immunarch. Repertoire metrics were calculated using only productive rearrangements within the normalized downsampled data set. Pathologically expanded clonotypes were defined as those larger than 5 templates in the normalized cohort. Repertoire diversity was measured with the Inverse Simpson Index. The non-normalized data set was used for CMV-specificity analyses so that all clonotypes could be captured. As stored in TCRdb, this immuneACCESS dataset retains in-frame rearrangements with V and J assigned. A fraction of the clones does not appear; measured against another copy, unresolved V genes explain less than half of the discrepancy, and the remainder lacks a known reason. V and J calls and clone size follow that table, whereas D and trimming were derived from the DNA. The sample contains roughly 13,000 clones, approximately 68% of them found a single time. The ten most abundant clones make up 14% to 15% of the sample.

The data belong to a study of T cell clonotyping in hematopoietic cell transplantation (dated by TCRdb to 2020 to 2022). General notes on the study: A total of some 140 blood samples were gathered in the study from under 40 consecutive transplant recipients along with their related donors. Patient recruitment ran from late 2015 to January 2017, and follow-up continued until late 2020 or death.

The label giving this sample's time point can be read as: 180 days after allo-HCT. Blood samples were obtained from recipients approximately 28 days before transplant and at days 30, 100 and 180 after transplant. Using Nuclei Lysis Solution, genomic DNA was extracted from unfractionated peripheral blood mononuclear cells that were either fresh or cryopreserved. The study at large found these results: Recipient repertoires showed only a small fraction of overlap with donor repertoires, and over 97% appeared de novo at the given depth. The sample size was limited, and because cells were not sorted, the contributions of CD4 and CD8 repertoires could not be separated. After transplant, TCR diversity in recipients dropped, and pathologically expanded clonotypes increased progressively from day 30 to day 180. Donor and pretransplant recipient Inverse Simpson Index values predicted broader posttransplant TCR repertoire diversity.

V is shortened by 5 bases, J by 7 bases, and the region joining them spans 18 bases. Including the terminal cysteine and phenylalanine, the CDR3 comprises 15 residues. Just the 45-base CDR3 DNA is kept, in frame starting at base 1. CDR1 and CDR2 were assigned from the germline V gene as MNHEY and SVGAGI. The TCR comes from a male patient between 55 and 70 years old who had an allogeneic stem cell transplant from an unrelated donor, so the T cells may come from the graft donor. Some clones in this sample may be carry-over from other donors' samples. Recombination linked TRBV6-5 to TRBJ1-5; the D gene is perhaps TRBD1, on 5 matching bases. The source material was peripheral blood mononuclear cells, sampled 180 days after allogeneic stem cell transplant. The nucleotides are TGTGCCAGCAGTACCTCGCAGGGAGGAAACCAGCCCCAGCATTTT. Its product reads: CASSTSQGGNQPQHF.